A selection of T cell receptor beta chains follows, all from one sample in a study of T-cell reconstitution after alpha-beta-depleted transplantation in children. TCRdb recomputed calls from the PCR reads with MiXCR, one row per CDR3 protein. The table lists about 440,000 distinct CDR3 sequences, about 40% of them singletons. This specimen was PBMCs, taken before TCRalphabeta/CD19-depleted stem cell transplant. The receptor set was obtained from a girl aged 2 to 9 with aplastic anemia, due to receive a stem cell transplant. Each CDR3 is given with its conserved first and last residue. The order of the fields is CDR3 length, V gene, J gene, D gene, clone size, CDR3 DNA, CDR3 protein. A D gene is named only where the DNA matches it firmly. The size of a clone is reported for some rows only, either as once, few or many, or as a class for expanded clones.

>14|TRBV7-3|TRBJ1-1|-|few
TGTGCCAGCAGCTTATCCGGCAGGAACACTGAAGCTTTCTTT
CASSLSGRNTEAFF
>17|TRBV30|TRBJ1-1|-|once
TGTGCCTGGAGCGACTTTAGACCGGGAATTATGAACACTGAAGCTTTCTTT
CAWSDFRPGIMNTEAFF
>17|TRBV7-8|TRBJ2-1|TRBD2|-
TGTGCCAGCAGCTCTATGAAGGGACTAGTAGACTACAATGAGCAGTTCTTC
CASSSMKGLVDYNEQFF
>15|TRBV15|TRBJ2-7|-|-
TGTGCCACCAGCAGGAACCGGGACATAGCCTACGAGCAGTACTTC
CATSRNRDIAYEQYF
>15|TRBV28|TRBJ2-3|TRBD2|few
TGTGCCAGCAGCGGACTAGCGAGAAGCACAGATACGCAGTATTTT
CASSGLARSTDTQYF
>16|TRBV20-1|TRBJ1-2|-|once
TGCAGTGCTAGAGAGAGGGGCCCGCAGACAGCATATGGCTACACCTTC
CSARERGPQTAYGYTF
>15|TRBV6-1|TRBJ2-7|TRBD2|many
TGTGCCAGCGGCGGTAGCGGGATCGGTCAATACGAGCAGTACTTC
CASGGSGIGQYEQYF
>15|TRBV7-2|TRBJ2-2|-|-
TGTGCCAGCAGCTCCCCACTGACGAACACCGGGGAGCTGTTTTTT
CASSSPLTNTGELFF
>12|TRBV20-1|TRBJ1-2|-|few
TGCAGTGCTCTTACCCCCCTTGGTGGCTACACCTTC
CSALTPLGGYTF
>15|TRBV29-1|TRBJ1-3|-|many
TGCAGCGTTGAAGTAGGGTCAGCTCTCGGAAACACCATATATTTT
CSVEVGSALGNTIYF
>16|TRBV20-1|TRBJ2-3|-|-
TGCAGTGCTAGATTATATCCGGTGGATTGGACAGATACGCAGTATTTT
CSARLYPVDWTDTQYF
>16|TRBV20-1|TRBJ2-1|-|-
TGCAGTGCTAGGGATACCTCAGGGACTTACTACAATGAGCAGTTCTTC
CSARDTSGTYYNEQFF
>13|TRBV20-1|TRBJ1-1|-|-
TGCAGTGCTTACCAGGGGCGGAGGACTGAAGCTTTCTTT
CSAYQGRRTEAFF
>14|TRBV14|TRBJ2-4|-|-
TGTGCCAGCAGCCATCTAGATTTCGGAAACATTCAGTACTTC
CASSHLDFGNIQYF
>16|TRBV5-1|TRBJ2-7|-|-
TGCGCCAGCAGCTTGGATCTTGTATCCTCACTCTACGAGCAGTACTTC
CASSLDLVSSLYEQYF
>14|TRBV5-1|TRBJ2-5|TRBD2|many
TGCGCCAGCAGCTTGGGGACTAGCGGAGAGACCCAGTACTTC
CASSLGTSGETQYF
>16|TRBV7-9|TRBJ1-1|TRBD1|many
TGTGCCAGCAGCTTAAGAGGGGGCGCTATGAACACTGAAGCTTTCTTT
CASSLRGGAMNTEAFF
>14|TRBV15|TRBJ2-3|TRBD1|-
TGTGCCACCAGTGGGGGACAGTACACAGATACGCAGTATTTT
CATSGGQYTDTQYF
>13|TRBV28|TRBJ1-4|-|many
TGTGCCAGCAGTTTTTCCGGGGGTGAAAAACTGTTTTTT
CASSFSGGEKLFF
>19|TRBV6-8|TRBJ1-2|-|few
TGTGCCAGCAGTTACTCGAGAGGGGCGGAAGGAGAGTACGAGCTTGGCTACACCTTC
CASSYSRGAEGEYELGYTF
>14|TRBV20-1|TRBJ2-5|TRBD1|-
TGCAGTGCCCCATGGACAGGGCGGCAAGAGACCCAGTACTTC
CSAPWTGRQETQYF
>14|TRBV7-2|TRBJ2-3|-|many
TGTGCCAGCAGCCCTACTGGGGGCACAGATACGCAGTATTTT
CASSPTGGTDTQYF
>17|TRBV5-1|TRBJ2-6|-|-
TGCGCCAGCAGCTTGGCCAAGGGACTCTCTGGGGCCAACGTCCTGACTTTC
CASSLAKGLSGANVLTF
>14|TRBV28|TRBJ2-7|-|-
TGTGCCAGCAGTGCTACCCTTTGGCGTTACGAGCAGTACTTC
CASSATLWRYEQYF
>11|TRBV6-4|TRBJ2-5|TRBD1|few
TGTGCCAGCAGTACCTACCGGGACAGGGCGTTC
CASSTYRDRAF
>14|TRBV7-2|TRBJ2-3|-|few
TGTGCCAGCAGCTCCTACCTCGAGGCAGATACGCAGTATTTT
CASSSYLEADTQYF
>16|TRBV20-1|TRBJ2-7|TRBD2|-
TGCAGTGCTAGAGATCTTGGCGGGGGTAGCTCCTACGAGCAGTACTTC
CSARDLGGGSSYEQYF
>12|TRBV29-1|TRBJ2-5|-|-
TGCAGCCCCATAGGGGTAGGAGAGACCCAGTACTTC
CSPIGVGETQYF
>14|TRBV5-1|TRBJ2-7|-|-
TGCGCCAGCAGCTTACGACTTAGCTCCTACGAGCAGTACTTC
CASSLRLSSYEQYF
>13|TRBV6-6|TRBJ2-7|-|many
TGTGCCAGCAGTTACGGAGACCCCAACGAGCAGTACTTC
CASSYGDPNEQYF
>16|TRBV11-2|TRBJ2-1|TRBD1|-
TGTGCCAGCAGCTACCCGACAGGGGACCCTTACAATGAGCAGTTCTTC
CASSYPTGDPYNEQFF
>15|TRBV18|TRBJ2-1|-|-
TGTGCCAGCTCACCACGGGCGAAAAATTACAATGAGCAGTTCTTC
CASSPRAKNYNEQFF
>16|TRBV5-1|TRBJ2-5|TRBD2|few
TGCGCCAGCAGCCTGAGGGCTAGCGGGAGGTTCGAGACCCAGTACTTC
CASSLRASGRFETQYF
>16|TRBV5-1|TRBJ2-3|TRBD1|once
TGCGCCAGCAGCTTGGACGGACAGGGATCACCAGATACGCAGTATTTT
CASSLDGQGSPDTQYF
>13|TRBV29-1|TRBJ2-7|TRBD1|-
TGCAGCGTTGGGGGACAGGGATCGGGAGAGCAGTACTTC
CSVGGQGSGEQYF
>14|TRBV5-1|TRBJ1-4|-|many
TGCGCCAGCAGCTTGGGTCGGTTAAATGAAAAACTGTTTTTT
CASSLGRLNEKLFF
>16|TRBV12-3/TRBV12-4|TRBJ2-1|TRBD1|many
TGTGCCAGCAGCCCTGGTGGGGACAGCTCCTACAATGAGCAGTTCTTC
CASSPGGDSSYNEQFF
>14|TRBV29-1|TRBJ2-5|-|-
TGCAGCGACCTCGACAAGCGCAATCAAGAGACCCAGTACTTC
CSDLDKRNQETQYF
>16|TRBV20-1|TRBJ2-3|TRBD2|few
TGCAGTGCTAGAGCGATAGCGGGGAGGAGGCCAGATACGCAGTATTTT
CSARAIAGRRPDTQYF
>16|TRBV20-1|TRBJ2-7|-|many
TGCAGTGCTAGGCGGGATTTTGGGAGGTCAAACTACGAGCAGTACTTC
CSARRDFGRSNYEQYF
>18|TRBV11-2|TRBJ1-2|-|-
TGTGCCAGCAGCCCCCCACCGGGATCGACCCCCACTAACTATGGCTACACCTTC
CASSPPPGSTPTNYGYTF
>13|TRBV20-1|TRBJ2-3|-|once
TGCAGTGCTAATACAGGGAACACAGATACGCAGTATTTT
CSANTGNTDTQYF
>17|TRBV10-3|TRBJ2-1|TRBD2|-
TGTGCCATCAGCTTTAGCGGGAGCCAGGGGATTTACAATGAGCAGTTCTTC
CAISFSGSQGIYNEQFF
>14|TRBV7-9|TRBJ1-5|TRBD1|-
TGTGCCAGCAGCTCGTCAGGGGGTGGTCAGCCCCAGCATTTT
CASSSSGGGQPQHF
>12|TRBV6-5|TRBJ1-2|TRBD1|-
TGTGCCAGCAGTCGACAGGGGCATGGCTACACCTTC
CASSRQGHGYTF
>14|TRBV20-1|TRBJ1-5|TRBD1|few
TGCAGTGCTAGAGAGCAGGGGGTAAATCAGCCCCAGCATTTT
CSAREQGVNQPQHF
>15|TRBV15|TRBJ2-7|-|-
TGTGCCACCAGCAGGGGGGGGGGCAGCTCCTACGAGCAGTACTTC
CATSRGGGSSYEQYF
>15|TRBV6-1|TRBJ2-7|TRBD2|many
TGTGCCAGCACAAGACTAGCGGGAAACCCCCACGAGCAGTACTTC
CASTRLAGNPHEQYF
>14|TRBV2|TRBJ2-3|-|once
TGTGCCAGCGTCGTTAGCCGGAGAACAGATACGCAGTATTTT
CASVVSRRTDTQYF
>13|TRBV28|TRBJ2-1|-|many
TGTGCCAGCAGTTTGGGGACTTCAGGGGAGCAGTTCTTC
CASSLGTSGEQFF
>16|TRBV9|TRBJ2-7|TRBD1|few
TGTGCCAGCAGCCCCCCTGGGACAGGGGGTCGGAACGAGCAGTACTTC
CASSPPGTGGRNEQYF
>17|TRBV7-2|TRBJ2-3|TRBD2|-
TGTGCCAGCAGCCTGGGACTAGCGGGGGGGCCCCAGGGTACGCAGTATTTT
CASSLGLAGGPQGTQYF
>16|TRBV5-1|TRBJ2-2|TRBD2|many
TGCGCCAGCAGCTCCGTAGCGGGAGGGAGCACCGGGGAGCTGTTTTTT
CASSSVAGGSTGELFF